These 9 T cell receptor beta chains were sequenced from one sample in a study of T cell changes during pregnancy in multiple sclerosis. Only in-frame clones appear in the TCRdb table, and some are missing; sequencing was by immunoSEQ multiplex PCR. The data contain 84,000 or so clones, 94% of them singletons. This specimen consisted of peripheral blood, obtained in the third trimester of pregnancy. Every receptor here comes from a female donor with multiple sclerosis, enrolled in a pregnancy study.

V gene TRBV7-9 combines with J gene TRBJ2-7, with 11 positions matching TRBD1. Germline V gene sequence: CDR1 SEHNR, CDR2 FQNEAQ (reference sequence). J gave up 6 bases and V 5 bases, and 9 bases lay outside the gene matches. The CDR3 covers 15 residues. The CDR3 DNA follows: TGTGCCAGCAGCAAAGGGACAGGGGGTTTCGCCGAGCAGTACTTC. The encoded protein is CASSKGTGGFAEQYF.

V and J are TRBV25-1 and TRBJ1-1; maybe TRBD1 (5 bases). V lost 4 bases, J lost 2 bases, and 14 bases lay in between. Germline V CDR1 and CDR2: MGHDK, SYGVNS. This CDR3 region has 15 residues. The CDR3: CASSGRWGGNTEAFF. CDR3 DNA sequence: TGTGCCAGCAGTGGTCGATGGGGGGGAAACACTGAAGCTTTCTTT. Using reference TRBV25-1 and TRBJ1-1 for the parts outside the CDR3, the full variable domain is EADIYQTPRYLVIGTGKKITLECSQTMGHDKMYWYQQDPGMELHLIHYSYGVNSTEKGDLSSESTVSRIRTEHFPLTLESARPSHTSQYLCASSGRWGGNTEAFFGQGTRLTVV.

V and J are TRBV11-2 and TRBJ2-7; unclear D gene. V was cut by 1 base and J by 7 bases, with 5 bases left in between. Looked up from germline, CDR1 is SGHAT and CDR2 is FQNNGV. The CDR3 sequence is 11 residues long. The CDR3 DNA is TGTGCCAGCAGCTTAGGCAGGGAGCAGTACTTC. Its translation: CASSLGREQYF.

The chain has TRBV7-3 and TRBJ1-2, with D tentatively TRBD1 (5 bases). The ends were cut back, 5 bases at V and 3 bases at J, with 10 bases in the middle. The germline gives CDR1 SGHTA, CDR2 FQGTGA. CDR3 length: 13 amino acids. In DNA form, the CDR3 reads TGTGCCAGCAGCCTGGGGGGGGACTATGGCTACACCTTC. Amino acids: CASSLGGDYGYTF.

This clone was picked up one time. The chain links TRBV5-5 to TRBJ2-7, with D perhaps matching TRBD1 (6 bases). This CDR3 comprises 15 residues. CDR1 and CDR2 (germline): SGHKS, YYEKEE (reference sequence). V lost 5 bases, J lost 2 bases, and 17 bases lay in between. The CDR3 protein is CASSRAGEGAYEQYF. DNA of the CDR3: TGTGCCAGCAGTAGGGCCGGAGAGGGGGCCTACGAGCAGTACTTC.

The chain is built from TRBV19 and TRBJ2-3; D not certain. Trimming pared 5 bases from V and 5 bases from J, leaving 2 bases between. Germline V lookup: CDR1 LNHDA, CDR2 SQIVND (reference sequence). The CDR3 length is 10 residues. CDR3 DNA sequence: TGTGCCAGTAGTCGAGATACGCAGTATTTT. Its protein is CASSRDTQYF. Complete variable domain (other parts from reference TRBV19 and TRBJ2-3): DGGITQSPKYLFRKEGQNVTLSCEQNLNHDAMYWYRQDPGQGLRLIYYSQIVNDFQKGDIAEGYSVSREKKESFPLTVTSAQKNPTAFYLCASSRDTQYFGPGTRLTVL.

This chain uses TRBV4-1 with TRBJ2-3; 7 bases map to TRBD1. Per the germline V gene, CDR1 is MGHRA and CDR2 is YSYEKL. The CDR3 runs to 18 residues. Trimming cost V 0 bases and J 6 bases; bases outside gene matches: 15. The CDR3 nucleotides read TGCGCCAGCAGCCAAGAGGGTCCGGGACAGACGCAAAGGGATACGCAGTATTTT. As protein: CASSQEGPGQTQRDTQYF.

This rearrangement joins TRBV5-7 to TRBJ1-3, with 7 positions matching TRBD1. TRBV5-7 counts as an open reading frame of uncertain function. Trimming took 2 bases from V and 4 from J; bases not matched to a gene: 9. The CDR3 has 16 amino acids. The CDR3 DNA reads TGTGCCAGCAGCTTCAAACCCCAGGGGGGCGGAAACACCATATATTTT. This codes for CASSFKPQGGGNTIYF.

CDR3 DNA: TGTGCCAGCTCACTTGACAGGGCGTCCGAGCAGTACTTC. It translates to CASSLDRASEQYF. The chain recombines TRBV18 with TRBJ2-7; the match to TRBD1 covers 7 bases. CDR3 size: 13 residues. Germline V lookup: CDR1 KGHSH, CDR2 LQKENI. With 4 bases clipped from V and 6 bases from J, the junction kept 6 bases outside the gene matches.